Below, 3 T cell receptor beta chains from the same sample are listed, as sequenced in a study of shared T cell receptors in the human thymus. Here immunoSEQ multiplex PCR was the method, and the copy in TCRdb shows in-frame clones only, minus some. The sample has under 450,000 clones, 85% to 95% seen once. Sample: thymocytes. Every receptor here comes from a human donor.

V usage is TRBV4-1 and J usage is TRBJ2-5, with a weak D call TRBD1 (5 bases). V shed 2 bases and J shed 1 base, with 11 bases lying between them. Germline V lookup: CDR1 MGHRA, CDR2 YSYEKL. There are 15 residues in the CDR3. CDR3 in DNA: TGCGCCAGCAGCCAAACAAAGGGGTTCCAAGAGACCCAGTACTTC. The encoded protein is CASSQTKGFQETQYF.

CDR3 bases: TGTGCCAGCAGACCAGGCGGACCCGACCCGCGGGGTGAGCAGTTCTTC. This encodes CASRPGGPDPRGEQFF. The V and J genes are TRBV7-2 and TRBJ2-1; D possibly corresponds to TRBD2 (6 bases). The CDR3 runs to 16 residues. V lost 6 bases and J lost 9, with 24 bases in between. In germline, CDR1 is SGHTA, CDR2 FQGNSA.

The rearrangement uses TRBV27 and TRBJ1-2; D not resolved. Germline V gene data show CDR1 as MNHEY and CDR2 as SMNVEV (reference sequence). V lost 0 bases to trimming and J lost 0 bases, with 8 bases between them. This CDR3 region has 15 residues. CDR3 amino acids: CASSLSPEPNYGYTF. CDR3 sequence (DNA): TGTGCCAGCAGTTTATCGCCGGAACCTAACTATGGCTACACCTTC.